This TCR beta chain is from a study of shared clonotypes between healthy human individuals. Findings and caveats of the study: Naive subsets usually exceeded memory subsets in estimated richness.

CD45RO-negative cells were positively selected for CCR7, leaving out terminally differentiated effector memory CD45RA+ cells. Germline V CDR1 and CDR2: SGDLS, YYNGEE. This CDR3 is 14 amino acids long. V was cut by 2 bases and J by 6 bases, with 15 bases left in between. Note on this clone: What it recognizes is unknown.

Profiled with immunoSEQ multiplex PCR; TCRdb holds only in-frame clones, not every one. The sample has roughly 2 million clones; approximately 94% are singletons. The receptor was isolated from a man younger than 35 in good health. Sequences were obtained from naive CD8+ T cells sorted from blood. The J gene is TRBJ2-7, the V gene TRBV9; perhaps TRBD2 as D (6 bases). The CDR3, as DNA: TGTGCCAGCAGCGTTCCGCCAACGGAGGGCGAGCAGTACTTC. The encoded protein is CASSVPPTEGEQYF.